These 5 T cell receptor beta chains were all obtained from the same sample, sequenced in a study of blood T cell repertoires in COVID-19. TCRdb's copy holds only in-frame clones and misses some; the assay was immunoSEQ multiplex PCR. The table lists about 13,000 clones, about 75% of them singletons. Source material: peripheral blood. Every receptor here comes from a woman over 75 with acute or convalescent COVID-19.

The rearrangement joins TRBV10-2 to TRBJ1-5; no reliable D call. Germline CDR1 is WSHSY and CDR2 is SAAADI. V gave up 2 bases and J gave up 0 bases, with 2 bases separating them. This CDR3 spans 13 amino acids. The CDR3 bases are TGCGCCAGCAGTGAGCATAGCAATCAGCCCCAGCATTTT. Translation: CASSEHSNQPQHF.

This clone counts as medium-sized (0.01 to 0.1%). The chain links TRBV5-5 to TRBJ1-5; 8 bases are shared with TRBD1. Germline V gene data show CDR1 as SGHKS and CDR2 as YYEKEE (reference sequence). CDR3 length: 14 amino acids. The ends lost 1 base at V and 4 bases at J; junction bases unmatched: 1. The CDR3 reads CASSLRTGNQPQHF. Here the CDR3 DNA reads TGTGCCAGCAGCTTGAGGACAGGGAATCAGCCCCAGCATTTT.

This chain links TRBV7-9 with TRBJ1-6, with D perhaps TRBD1 (6 bases). V lost 5 bases, J lost 10 bases, and 18 bases lay in between. Germline CDR1 is SEHNR and CDR2 is FQNEAQ (reference sequence). This CDR3 comprises 15 residues. The CDR3 DNA sequence: TGTGCCAGCAGCCGCATGATTGACAGGACATCACCCCTCCACTTT. Encoded protein: CASSRMIDRTSPLHF.

This clone was detected only once. This chain connects TRBV27 to TRBJ2-7; 8 bases match TRBD1. There are 14 residues in the CDR3. Germline assignment: CDR1 MNHEY and CDR2 SMNVEV (reference sequence). Losses at the gene ends were 5 bases for V and 5 bases for J; bases not matched to a gene: 8. In nucleotides, the CDR3 is TGTGCCAGCAGTCGGACCCGGGACAGGCACGAGCAGTACTTC. It is translated as CASSRTRDRHEQYF.

The V and J genes are TRBV15 and TRBJ1-5; 8 bases fit TRBD1. This CDR3 is 12 amino acids long. The germline V gene encodes CDR1 LNHNV and CDR2 YYDKDF (reference sequence). With 8 bases clipped from V and 6 bases from J, the junction kept 3 bases outside the gene matches. The CDR3 region is CATGQGFQPQHF. CDR3 coding DNA: TGTGCCACCGGACAGGGCTTTCAGCCCCAGCATTTT.